The present T cell receptor (beta chain) was sequenced within a study of monozygotic twins with inflammatory bowel disease (dated by TCRdb to between 2018 and 2020). Background on the whole study: In total, approximately 30 monozygotic twin pairs made up the full study: 19 Danish pairs, all IBD-discordant, plus nine German pairs, of which four were IBD-concordant and five were IBD-discordant. Each individual had, on average, about 151 000 unique TCRalpha sequences and 181 000 unique TCRbeta sequences available for analysis. The search for disease-associated traits relied mainly on comparing, within discordant pairs, IBD patients with their genetically identical healthy co-twins. On the study overall, not on this receptor specifically: Repertoire similarity did not differ between concordant and discordant twins, possibly due to limited statistical power. No single strong signal or clonotype linked to IBD turned up in the results, so the idea that one exists was not supported. Measured by the inverse Simpson index, TCRbeta repertoire diversity was lower in IBD patients than in their healthy co-twins. Fewer clonotypes were shared with other individuals by IBD patients than by healthy twins, most markedly in patients showing signs of disease activity. The analysis was unable to tell apart different T cell subtypes. Because patients received different immunosuppressive treatments, the repertoires may have picked up extra background noise and variability between individuals.

A word on this clonotype: No cognate antigen has been identified for it.

An approximately 2.5 ml peripheral blood sample was drawn into PAXgene tubes per donor and stored at -80°C. Without any T cell sorting, total RNA was extracted from whole blood using the PAXgene blood miRNA kit on an automated QIAcube. Peripheral blood from monozygotic twin pairs concordant or discordant for inflammatory bowel disease was subjected to deep TCRalpha and TCRbeta repertoire profiling with unique molecular barcoding. For every twin pair, smoking habits were documented, and each individual was categorised as a current, former or never smoker. The library came from 5' RACE. The input for every TCR library was 3,500 to 4,000 ng of total RNA. For each sample, cDNA synthesis with SMARTScribe reverse transcriptase was split into eight separate reactions. During cDNA synthesis, unique molecular identifiers containing a 6-nucleotide sample barcode were introduced by template switching. Amplification of TCRalpha and TCRbeta cDNA involved two nested PCRs of 16 and 9 cycles, and each PCR was followed by bead purification. Before amplification, the cDNA was both treated with uracil DNA-glycosylase and purified with the QIAquick PCR purification kit. In the second PCR, Illumina TruSeq-compatible adapters and sample-specific barcodes were added. TapeStation and Qubit were used to check library quality and concentration, and 5 ng of each library went into the pool. The pooled libraries were sequenced with 2 x 100 bp reads and custom sequencing primers on an Illumina HiSeq2500 single-index Rapid Run. From the authors' description of their analysis: PCR and sequencing errors were corrected by UMI-based consensus assembly using MiGEC version 1.2.6. V(D)J alignment, clonotype assembly and CDR3 extraction were performed with MiXCR version 2.1.1. To normalise gene usage, clonotype sharing and MAIT/NKT TCR abundance, the analysis used the top 1000, 10 000 and 20 000 clonotypes per sample. Diversity was computed as the inverse Simpson index with the vegan R package after downsampling to 27 000 UMIs. Statistical testing used paired Mann-Whitney U tests on the discordant twin pairs and applied Benjamini-Hochberg correction for multiple testing. With the reads reprocessed by TCRdb, a single entry stands for each CDR3 protein sequence and no DNA is reported. TCRdb, not the authors, supplied the V and J calls. The sample has approximately 200,000 distinct CDR3 sequences on record. The leading ten clones occupy roughly 8% of the sample.

The source is a human donor with ulcerative colitis or Crohn's disease, or a healthy co-twin of an affected twin (not recorded which). Material for sequencing was blood.

This receptor carries the CDR3 CSARWAATMNTEAFF. Rearrangement joined TRBV20-1 to TRBJ1-1. The germline V gene (reference sequence) sets CDR1 to DFQATT and CDR2 to SNEGSKA. Counted from cysteine to phenylalanine, this CDR3 has 15 amino acids. DNA for this receptor is not on file.